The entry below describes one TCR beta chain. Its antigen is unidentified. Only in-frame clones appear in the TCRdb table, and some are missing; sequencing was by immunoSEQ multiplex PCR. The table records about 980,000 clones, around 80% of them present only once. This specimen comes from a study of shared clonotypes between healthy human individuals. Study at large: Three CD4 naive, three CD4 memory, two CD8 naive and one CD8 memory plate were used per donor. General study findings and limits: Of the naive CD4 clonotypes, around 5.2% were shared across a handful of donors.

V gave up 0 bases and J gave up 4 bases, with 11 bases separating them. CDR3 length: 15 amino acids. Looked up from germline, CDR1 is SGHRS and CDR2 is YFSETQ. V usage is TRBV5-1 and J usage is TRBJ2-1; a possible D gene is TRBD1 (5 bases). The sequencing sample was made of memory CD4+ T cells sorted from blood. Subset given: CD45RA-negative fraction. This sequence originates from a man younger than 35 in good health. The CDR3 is CASSLDGAQYNEQFF. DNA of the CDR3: TGCGCCAGCAGCTTGGATGGGGCACAATACAATGAGCAGTTCTTC.